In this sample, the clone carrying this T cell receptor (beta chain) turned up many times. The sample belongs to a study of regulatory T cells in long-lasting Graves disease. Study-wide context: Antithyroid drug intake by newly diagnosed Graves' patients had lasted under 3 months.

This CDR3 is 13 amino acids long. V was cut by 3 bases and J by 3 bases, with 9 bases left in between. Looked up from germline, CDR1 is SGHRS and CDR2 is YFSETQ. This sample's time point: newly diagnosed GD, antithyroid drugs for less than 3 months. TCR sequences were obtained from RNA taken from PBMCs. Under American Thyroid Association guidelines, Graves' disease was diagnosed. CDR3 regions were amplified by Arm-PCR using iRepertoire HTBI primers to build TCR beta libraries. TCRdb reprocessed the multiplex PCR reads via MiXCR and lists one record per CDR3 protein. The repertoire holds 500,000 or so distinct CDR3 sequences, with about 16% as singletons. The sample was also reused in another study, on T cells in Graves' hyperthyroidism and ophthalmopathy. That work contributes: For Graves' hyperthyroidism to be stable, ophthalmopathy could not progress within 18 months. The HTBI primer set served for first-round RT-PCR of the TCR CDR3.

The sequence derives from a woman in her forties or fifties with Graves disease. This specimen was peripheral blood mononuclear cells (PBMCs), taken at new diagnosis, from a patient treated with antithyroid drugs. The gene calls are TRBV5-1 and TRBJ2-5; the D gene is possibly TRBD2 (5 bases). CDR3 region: CASSSWTEETQYF. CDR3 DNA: TGCGCCAGCAGCTCTTGGACTGAAGAGACCCAGTACTTC.